A single sample is the source of the 23 T cell receptor beta chains below, sequenced in a study of blood T cell repertoires in COVID-19. Method: immunoSEQ multiplex PCR; TCRdb's copy keeps in-frame clones and lacks some. The sample includes tens of thousands of clones, roughly 90% of them seen just once. Sequencing was carried out using peripheral blood. The receptors originated from a man aged 60-69 years with acute or convalescent COVID-19.

This rearrangement joins TRBV15 to TRBJ1-5; 8 nucleotides line up with TRBD1. V shed 0 bases and J 4 bases; nucleotides not matched to a gene: 5. Germline V gene sequence: CDR1 LNHNV, CDR2 YYDKDF (reference sequence). This CDR3 contains 16 residues. The CDR3 nucleotides read TGTGCCACCAGCAGAGATCCGGGACAGGTAAATCAGCCCCAGCATTTT. This gives the protein CATSRDPGQVNQPQHF.

This chain connects TRBV5-1 to TRBJ2-6; 8 bases are a match to TRBD1. Germline CDR1 SGHRS, CDR2 YFSETQ. The CDR3 is 18 residues long. Trimming removed 4 bases from V and 0 bases from J; junction bases left unmatched: 9. In nucleotides, the CDR3 is TGCGCCAGCAGCAACGGACAGGGTTTGGCCTCTGGGGCCAACGTCCTGACTTTC. Its translation: CASSNGQGLASGANVLTF. Based on the CDR3 plus reference TRBV5-1 and TRBJ2-6, the full variable domain is KAGVTQTPRYLIKTRGQQVTLSCSPISGHRSVSWYQQTPGQGLQFLFEYFSETQRNKGNFPGRFSGRQFSNSRSEMNVSTLELGDSALYLCASSNGQGLASGANVLTFGAGSRLTVL.

The chain links TRBV3-1 (or the pseudogene TRBV3-2) to TRBJ1-2; D is possibly TRBD1 (5 bases). The CDR3 is 11 amino acids. Trimming took 4 bases from V and 6 from J, leaving 6 bases between them. Germline values: CDR1 LGHDT, CDR2 YNNKEL (reference sequence). The CDR3 spells CASSRRDGYTF. CDR3 nucleotides: TGTGCCAGCAGCCGCAGGGATGGCTACACCTTC.

The V and J genes are TRBV18 and TRBJ1-1; the D is unclear. This CDR3 has 19 residues. Germline-derived CDR1 and CDR2 are KGHSH and LQKENI. Trimming stripped 0 bases from V and 1 base from J, with 21 bases between. DNA for the CDR3: TGTGCCAGCTCACCACCGGTGGGCAGAACACTTCCGAGGAACACTGAAGCTTTCTTT. Translated: CASSPPVGRTLPRNTEAFF.

This clone was counted a single time. This chain uses TRBV5-6 with TRBJ2-4, with a possible D match to TRBD1 (5 bases). The CDR3 has 14 amino acids. The germline V gene has CDR1 SGHDT and CDR2 YYEEEE. Trimming removed 4 bases from V and 6 bases from J, with 14 bases in between. CDR3 in amino acids: CASSPMGPSNIQYF. CDR3 bases: TGTGCCAGCAGCCCAATGGGGCCTTCAAACATTCAGTACTTC.

The chain combines TRBV7-9 with TRBJ2-7; no clear D. The length of the CDR3 is 11 residues. V lost 5 bases to trimming and J lost 2 bases, with 4 bases between them. The germline V gene has CDR1 SEHNR and CDR2 FQNEAQ (reference sequence). The CDR3 DNA sequence: TGTGCCAGCAGCCTAACCTACGAGCAGTACTTC. Translated: CASSLTYEQYF.

The CDR3 DNA reads TGTGCCAGCAGGGATCAGGGCAACACTGAAGCTTTCTTT. Amino acid sequence: CASRDQGNTEAFF. The V gene is TRBV7-2, the J gene TRBJ1-1; a possible D gene is TRBD1 (5 bases). Between the trimmed V and J ends, which lost 6 bases and 2 bases, there was a span of 10 bases. In germline, CDR1 is SGHTA, CDR2 FQGNSA. The CDR3 has 13 amino acids.

V gene TRBV11-2 combines with J gene TRBJ2-2; 8 bases agree with TRBD1. CDR1 and CDR2 (germline): SGHAT, FQNNGV. Trimming cost V 5 bases and J 5 bases; bases outside gene matches: 10. The CDR3 loop spans 16 amino acids. The CDR3 protein is CASSAGQGGRTGELFF. The CDR3 DNA reads as TGTGCCAGCAGCGCCGGACAGGGTGGAAGGACCGGGGAGCTGTTTTTT. Supplemented by reference TRBV11-2 and TRBJ2-2, the full variable domain reads EAGVAQSPRYKIIEKRQSVAFWCNPISGHATLYWYQQILGQGPKLLIQFQNNGVVDDSQLPKDRFSAERLKGVDSTLKIQPAKLEDSAVYLCASSAGQGGRTGELFFGEGSRLTVL.

This clone came up once. The V gene is TRBV18, the J gene TRBJ2-1, with D possibly matching TRBD2 (6 bases). Trimming took off 4 bases at V and 5 bases at J, with 18 bases between the two ends. Germline-derived CDR1 and CDR2 are KGHSH and LQKENI. There are 16 residues in the CDR3. Here the CDR3 DNA reads TGTGCCAGCTCACTGCCGGCAGGGAGGCTAAACAATGAGCAGTTCTTC. Its translation: CASSLPAGRLNNEQFF.

This chain uses TRBV3-1 (or the pseudogene TRBV3-2) with TRBJ1-5, with 7 bases matching TRBD1. Germline CDR1 reads LGHDT; CDR2 reads YNNKEL (reference sequence). The CDR3 runs to 13 residues. J gave up 9 bases and V 3 bases, and 5 bases lay outside the gene matches. The CDR3 sequence is CASSQDRDRPQHF. The CDR3 nucleotides read TGTGCCAGCAGCCAGGATAGGGACAGGCCCCAGCATTTT.

In its sample, this clone was seen once. The chain is built from TRBV27 and TRBJ2-1; D is perhaps TRBD1 (7 bases). V dropped 2 bases and J dropped 9 bases, with 20 bases sitting between them. The germline V gene has CDR1 MNHEY and CDR2 SMNVEV (reference sequence). CDR3 length equals 16 residues. The CDR3 sequence is CASSLPFPGGKGEQFF. CDR3 in DNA: TGTGCCAGCAGTTTACCTTTTCCAGGGGGGAAAGGTGAGCAGTTCTTC.

This clone was found a few times. V is TRBV19 and J is TRBJ2-7; TRBD1 agrees at 10 bases. The V gene's germline CDR1 is LNHDA and CDR2 SQIVND (reference sequence). There are 15 residues in the CDR3. The V segment lost 4 bases and the J segment 4 bases; nucleotides outside the gene matches: 7. Written as DNA, the CDR3 is TGTGCCAGTAGTACGACAGGGGGCATCAGGTACGAGCAGTACTTC. This codes for CASSTTGGIRYEQYF.

The CDR3 DNA is TGCGCCAGCAGCTTAGGGGGTCTGCTCACAGATACGCAGTATTTT. Residues: CASSLGGLLTDTQYF. The J gene is TRBJ2-3, the V gene TRBV5-1, with a tentative D call TRBD1 (6 bases). V lost 2 bases to trimming and J lost 2 bases, with 12 bases between them. The CDR3 runs 15 residues. CDR1 and CDR2 (germline): SGHRS, YFSETQ.

V gene TRBV2 combines with J gene TRBJ1-1; no clear D. Between the trimmed V and J ends, which lost 3 bases and 4 bases, there was a span of 15 bases. The CDR3 totals 15 residues. Germline V gene lookup returns CDR1 SNHLY and CDR2 FYNNEI. The CDR3 DNA is TGTGCCAGCAGTGATAACCTGGGGAGGAGCACTGAAGCTTTCTTT. It is translated as CASSDNLGRSTEAFF.

The V and J genes are TRBV5-1 and TRBJ2-4; 9 bases line up with TRBD1. With 4 bases clipped from V and 4 bases from J, the junction kept 3 bases outside the gene matches. There are 14 residues in the CDR3. Germline assignment: CDR1 SGHRS and CDR2 YFSETQ. This chain's CDR3 is CASSDRGGKNIQYF. The CDR3 nucleotides read TGCGCCAGCAGCGACAGGGGGGGTAAAAACATTCAGTACTTC. Combining the CDR3 with reference TRBV5-1 and TRBJ2-4 gives the whole variable domain KAGVTQTPRYLIKTRGQQVTLSCSPISGHRSVSWYQQTPGQGLQFLFEYFSETQRNKGNFPGRFSGRQFSNSRSEMNVSTLELGDSALYLCASSDRGGKNIQYFGAGTRLSVL.

The chain combines TRBV7-9 with TRBJ2-6, with 7 bases aligning to TRBD2. The CDR3 totals 17 residues. Germline V CDR1 and CDR2: SEHNR, FQNEAQ (reference sequence). V was pared by 3 bases and J by 0 bases, with 5 bases of the junction left unmatched. DNA of the CDR3: TGTGCCAGCAGCTTCCCAGGGAGGGGCTCTGGGGCCAACGTCCTGACTTTC. Protein: CASSFPGRGSGANVLTF.

This rearrangement joins TRBV24-1 to TRBJ1-2; TRBD1 matches at 8 bases. V lost 4 bases to trimming and J lost 8 bases; unmatched junction nucleotides: 5. In germline, CDR1 is KGHDR, CDR2 SFDVKD. The CDR3 is 13 amino acids. The DNA of the CDR3 is TGTGCCACCAGTGACCTTCGACAGGGGGGCTACACCTTC. Protein: CATSDLRQGGYTF.

The chain links TRBV2 to TRBJ1-6; TRBD1 matches 9 bases. Germline trimming cut 6 bases from V and 7 bases from J; bases unmatched to any gene: 7. Germline V CDR1 and CDR2: SNHLY, FYNNEI. There are 15 residues in the CDR3. The CDR3: CASRPLTGGNSPLHF. The DNA of the CDR3 is TGTGCCAGCAGGCCTCTGACAGGGGGGAATTCACCCCTCCACTTT.

The gene calls are TRBV5-4 and TRBJ1-1, with D maybe TRBD1 (5 bases). The CDR3 runs to 14 residues. Trimming removed 3 bases at V and 1 base at J, with 10 bases between. Germline CDR1 and CDR2: SGHNT and YYREEE (reference sequence). The CDR3 region has the DNA TGTGCCAGCAGCTCAGGAAGGGGGAACACTGAAGCTTTCTTT. It encodes CASSSGRGNTEAFF.

The chain joins TRBV2 to TRBJ1-2; 11 nucleotides align to TRBD1. Trimming at V came to 4 bases and at J to 8 bases, leaving 6 bases not matched to a gene. Looked up from germline, CDR1 is SNHLY and CDR2 is FYNNEI. This CDR3 comprises 14 residues. For the CDR3, the DNA is TGTGCCAGCAGTGCCGGGACAGGGGGGGTCGGCTACACCTTC. It codes for CASSAGTGGVGYTF.

The chain has TRBV27 and TRBJ2-2, with 7 bases fitting TRBD1. The CDR3 is 13 amino acids. The V gene end was trimmed by 6 bases and the J gene end by 3 bases; junction bases not matched to a gene: 1. Germline CDR1 reads MNHEY; CDR2 reads SMNVEV (reference sequence). The CDR3 loop is CASRGQYTGELFF. CDR3 nucleotide sequence: TGTGCCAGCAGGGGACAGTACACCGGGGAGCTGTTTTTT.

The V gene is TRBV19, the J gene TRBJ1-6; TRBD1 matches at 7 bases. CDR3 size: 15 residues. J was trimmed by 7 bases and V by 3 bases; bases with no gene match: 6. CDR1 LNHDA and CDR2 SQIVND come from the germline V gene (reference sequence). CDR3 sequence reads: CASSIRSGGNSPLHF. The CDR3 coding sequence is TGTGCCAGTAGTATTAGATCAGGGGGGAATTCACCCCTCCACTTT.

The chain links TRBV5-1 to TRBJ1-3; weak D call: TRBD1 (6 bases). Trimming cost V 3 bases and J 4 bases, with 14 bases left between them. Germline lookup yields CDR1 SGHRS and CDR2 YFSETQ. CDR3 size: 15 residues. The CDR3 DNA reads TGCGCCAGCAGCTATACCGGGACACAAGGAAACACCATATATTTT. Amino acids: CASSYTGTQGNTIYF.